A selection of T cell receptor beta chains follows, all from one sample in a study of T cells in Graves' hyperthyroidism and ophthalmopathy. One entry per CDR3 protein results from TCRdb running MiXCR on the multiplex PCR reads. The sample holds roughly 630,000 distinct CDR3 sequences, less than 20% seen once. The sample consisted of blood. The receptor source for this set is a woman aged 25 to 45 with Graves' hyperthyroidism. Both conserved end residues are part of each CDR3. D genes are given only for firm matches. Clone size is stated in some rows and not others, as once, few, many or a class when expanded.

cdr3_nt | cdr3_aa | d_call | j_call | clone_size | v_call
TGTGCCAGCAGCGCCCGTCTAGCGATCTCCTACGAGCAGTACTTC | CASSARLAISYEQYF | . | TRBJ2-7 | . | TRBV14
TGCGCCAGCAGTAACGGGGGGGGTTACAATGAGCAGTTCTTC | CASSNGGGYNEQFF | TRBD2 | TRBJ2-1 | few | TRBV10-2
TGTGCCAGCAGAACGTTGGCAGGGGCGCCCAATGAGCAGTTCTTC | CASRTLAGAPNEQFF | . | TRBJ2-1 | . | TRBV6-2/TRBV6-3
TGCAGCGGCCCCGGGGGGGGCGAGCAGTACTTC | CSGPGGGEQYF | TRBD2 | TRBJ2-7 | few | TRBV29-1
TGTGCCAGCAGTAAGGGTGACTCCTACAATGAGCAGTTCTTC | CASSKGDSYNEQFF | . | TRBJ2-1 | . | TRBV27
TGTGCCGGCAGTTACGTGTCAGGAGGTTTCAACGAGCAGTACTTC | CAGSYVSGGFNEQYF | . | TRBJ2-7 | . | TRBV6-5
TGTGCCTGGGACAGCCAGTTAGGCGGCTATGGAAACACCATATATTTT | CAWDSQLGGYGNTIYF | . | TRBJ1-3 | . | TRBV30
TGTGCCAGCAGCACGGGAAGCCAGCCCCAGCATTTT | CASSTGSQPQHF | . | TRBJ1-5 | . | TRBV28
TGTGCCAGCAGCCACGAAAGAGGGCTATATCAGCCCCAGCATTTT | CASSHERGLYQPQHF | . | TRBJ1-5 | many | TRBV6-1
TGTGCCAGCAGTCCAATGGGGGTGAGTAATCAGCCCCAGCATTTT | CASSPMGVSNQPQHF | . | TRBJ1-5 | many | TRBV27
TGTGCCTGGAATACCCCCTTGGGCGGCGGAACAATCAGCCCCCAGCATTTT | CAWNTPLGGGTISPQHF | . | TRBJ1-5 | many | TRBV30
TGTGCCATATCAGAAGGGACTAGCGCTAATGAGCAGTTCTTC | CAISEGTSANEQFF | TRBD2 | TRBJ2-1 | few | TRBV10-3
TGTGCCAGCAGTGATCCAGGGGCGGAGACGAGAGGCTACACCTTC | CASSDPGAETRGYTF | . | TRBJ1-2 | . | TRBV6-1
TGTGCCAGTGCCCTAGGGGGGCAGGGGGCATATGGAGATACGCAGTATTTT | CASALGGQGAYGDTQYF | TRBD1 | TRBJ2-3 | . | TRBV19